Shown below are 3 T cell receptor beta chains from a single sample sequenced in a study of post-analysis software for immune sequencing data. These receptors lack a known antigen. Each TCR beta cDNA library carried unique molecular identifiers. A single record per CDR3 protein comes from TCRdb applying MiXCR to the PCR reads. The sample carries some 800,000 distinct CDR3 sequences, about 43% recorded once. Findings and caveats of the study: When patients were compared with controls, 5 or 6 TRBV segments were more frequent, TRBV5-6, TRBV5-1 and TRBV20-1 among them.

The source material was blood. Receptors were obtained from a girl aged 5-17 years with multiple sclerosis.

A remark on this clonotype: One end of the junction fails to match germline, which may point to a read error. V gene TRBV7-9 combines with J gene TRBJ2-5; the D gene is possibly TRBD1 (6 bases). CDR1 and CDR2 from the germline V gene are SEHNR and FQNEAQ (reference sequence). The CDR3 loop spans 14 amino acids. In DNA, the CDR3 is TGTGCCAGCGGCTTTTCAGGGGATGGAGAGACCCAGTACTTC. This gives the protein CASGFSGDGETQYF.

CDR3 nucleotides: TGTGCCAGCAGCTGGGACAGGGCACCCTACGAGCAGTACTTC. It translates to CASSWDRAPYEQYF. V usage is TRBV11-1 and J usage is TRBJ2-7; TRBD1 matches at 9 bases. The CDR3 is 14 residues long. Trimming removed 4 bases from V and 2 bases from J; junction bases left unmatched: 3. Germline lookup yields CDR1 SGHAT and CDR2 FQDESV (reference sequence).

The chain links TRBV7-8 to TRBJ2-3; D gene uncertain. Germline V lookup: CDR1 SGHVS, CDR2 FQNEAQ. V lost 1 base and J lost 6, with 11 bases in between. This CDR3 is built from 14 residues. The CDR3 DNA sequence: TGTGCCAGCAGCTTAGGTTGGGGTAGGGATACGCAGTATTTT. The encoded protein is CASSLGWGRDTQYF.